The 5 T cell receptor beta chains below come from one sample, sequenced in a study of blood T cell repertoires in COVID-19. Clones were sequenced by immunoSEQ multiplex PCR, and TCRdb holds only the in-frame ones, with some missing. The data hold more than 95,000 clones, with approximately 83% observed a single time. Sequencing was carried out using peripheral blood. All receptors come from a woman older than 75 with active or convalescent COVID-19.

The rearrangement links TRBV12-3 or TRBV12-4 to TRBJ2-1; D is undetermined. The CDR3 is 12 residues long. Trimming removed 4 bases from V and 9 bases from J, with 10 bases in between. The DNA for the CDR3 is TGTGCCAGCAGTTCTTCTAGAGGTGAGCAGTTCTTC. Protein product: CASSSSRGEQFF.

J is TRBJ1-3 and V is TRBV9, with no clear D. Trimming took off 0 bases at V and 4 bases at J, with 5 bases between the two ends. This CDR3 is built from 13 residues. Germline V CDR1 and CDR2: SGDLS, YYNGEE. CDR3 residues: CASSVDPGNTIYF. The CDR3 coding sequence is TGTGCCAGCAGCGTAGATCCAGGAAACACCATATATTTT.

This clone has just one count. The chain is built from TRBV27 and TRBJ2-1; 7 bases are shared with TRBD1. The germline CDR1 and CDR2 sequences are MNHEY and SMNVEV (reference sequence). Unmatched junction bases numbered 14, after V lost 7 bases and J lost 5 bases. This CDR3 has 16 residues. DNA of the CDR3: TGTGCCAGCAAACCCTCAGGACTCAGGGGGAACAATGAGCAGTTCTTC. Its protein is CASKPSGLRGNNEQFF.

The chain couples TRBV5-1 to TRBJ1-1, with D maybe TRBD1 (5 bases). Trimming took off 9 bases at V and 2 bases at J, with 17 bases between the two ends. Germline values: CDR1 SGHRS, CDR2 YFSETQ. CDR3 size: 14 residues. The CDR3 loop is CATRPREVNTEAFF. The CDR3, as DNA: TGCGCCACCCGCCCCAGGGAAGTAAACACTGAAGCTTTCTTT. Full variable domain (outside the CDR3, taken from reference TRBV5-1 and TRBJ1-1): KAGVTQTPRYLIKTRGQQVTLSCSPISGHRSVSWYQQTPGQGLQFLFEYFSETQRNKGNFPGRFSGRQFSNSRSEMNVSTLELGDSALYLCATRPREVNTEAFFGQGTRLTVV.

This chain joins TRBV5-8 and TRBJ2-7; D perhaps matches TRBD1 (6 bases). This CDR3 has 13 residues. With 4 bases removed from V and 9 bases from J, the gap between germline ends came to 17 bases. CDR1 and CDR2 from the germline V gene are SGHTS and YDEGEE. CDR3 sequence reads: CASSQNLQGGQYF. The CDR3 bases are TGTGCCAGCAGCCAGAATTTACAGGGCGGGCAGTACTTC.